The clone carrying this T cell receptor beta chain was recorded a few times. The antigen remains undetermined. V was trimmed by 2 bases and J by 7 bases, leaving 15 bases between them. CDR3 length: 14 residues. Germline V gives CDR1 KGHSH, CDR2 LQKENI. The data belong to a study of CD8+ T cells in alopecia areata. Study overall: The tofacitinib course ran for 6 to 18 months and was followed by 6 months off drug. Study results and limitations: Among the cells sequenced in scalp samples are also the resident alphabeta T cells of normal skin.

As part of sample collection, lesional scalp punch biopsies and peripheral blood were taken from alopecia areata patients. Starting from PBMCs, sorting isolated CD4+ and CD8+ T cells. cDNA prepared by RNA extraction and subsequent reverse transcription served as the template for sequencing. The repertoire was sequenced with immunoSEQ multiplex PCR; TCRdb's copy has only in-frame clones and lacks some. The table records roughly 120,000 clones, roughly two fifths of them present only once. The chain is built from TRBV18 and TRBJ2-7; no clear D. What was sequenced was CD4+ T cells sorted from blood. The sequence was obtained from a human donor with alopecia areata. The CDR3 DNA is TGTGCCAGCTCACCAGGGCAGCCCCCCGAGGAGCAGTACTTC. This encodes CASSPGQPPEEQYF.